One sample yielded the 9 T cell receptor beta chains listed below, sequenced in a study of CD8+CD57+ T cells in acquired aplastic anemia. TCR beta VDJ and CDR3 profiles were obtained from a genomic DNA template. TCRdb called the reads again in MiXCR, with one record for every CDR3 protein. Among 200,000 or so distinct CDR3 sequences listed, around 66% were seen once. The sample comprised sorted CD4+, CD8+, or CD8+CD57+ T cells (not recorded which) from PBMCs. The receptors come from a human donor with severe aplastic anemia or a healthy control (not recorded which).

The chain is built from TRBV20-1 and TRBJ2-5; unclear D gene. This CDR3 has 11 amino acids. In germline, CDR1 is DFQATT, CDR2 SNEGSKA (reference sequence). V lost 3 bases and J lost 5, with 7 bases in between. The CDR3 DNA is TGCAGTGCTAGTCGGAAGGAGACCCAGTACTTC. Residues: CSASRKETQYF.

The sample holds many counts of this clonotype. This chain uses TRBV30 with TRBJ2-3; D not resolved. Looked up from germline, CDR1 is GTSNPN and CDR2 is SVGIG (reference sequence). CDR3 size: 11 residues. V lost 4 bases and J lost 2, with 4 bases in between. Written as DNA, the CDR3 is TGTGCCTGGACTACCACAGATACGCAGTATTTT. Amino acid sequence: CAWTTTDTQYF.

The rearrangement links TRBV7-9 to TRBJ2-1; TRBD2 matches 7 bases. Germline CDR1 reads SEHNR; CDR2 reads FQNEAQ (reference sequence). Trimming cost V 5 bases and J 6 bases; bases outside gene matches: 19. The CDR3 consists of 18 residues. The CDR3 sequence: CASSLERLGGKAGNEQFF. The CDR3 coding sequence is TGTGCCAGCAGCCTTGAGAGGTTGGGGGGGAAGGCGGGCAATGAGCAGTTCTTC. Supplemented by reference TRBV7-9 and TRBJ2-1, the full variable domain reads DTGVSQNPRHKITKRGQNVTFRCDPISEHNRLYWYRQTLGQGPEFLTYFQNEAQLEKSRLLSDRFSAERPKGSFSTLEIQRTEQGDSAMYLCASSLERLGGKAGNEQFFGPGTRLTVL.

Worth noting for this clonotype: A much larger clone sits a single nucleotide away, making a read error possible. CDR3 sequence reads: CASSLLSGNTIYF. The CDR3 coding sequence is TGTGCCAGCAGCCTCCTCTCTGGAAACACCATATATTTT. The genes are TRBV7-9 and TRBJ1-3; D uncertain. The CDR3 covers 13 residues. Germline CDR1 SEHNR, CDR2 FQNEAQ (reference sequence). V was trimmed by 5 bases and J by 0 bases, leaving 5 bases between them. Supplemented by reference TRBV7-9 and TRBJ1-3, the full variable domain reads DTGVSQNPRHKITKRGQNVTFRCDPISEHNRLYWYRQTLGQGPEFLTYFQNEAQLEKSRLLSDRFSAERPKGSFSTLEIQRTEQGDSAMYLCASSLLSGNTIYFGEGSWLTVV.

The rearrangement links TRBV12-3 or TRBV12-4 to TRBJ2-3, with 10 bases fitting TRBD2. The CDR3 runs to 14 residues. J gave up 6 bases and V 3 bases, and 3 bases lay outside the gene matches. The CDR3 DNA follows: TGTGCCAGCAGTTTGGGACTAGCGTCGGATACGCAGTATTTT. As protein: CASSLGLASDTQYF.

This clonotype was seen at least ten times. This chain uses TRBV6-1 with TRBJ2-1; TRBD1 matches at 10 bases. The CDR3 totals 15 residues. Trimming at V came to 8 bases and at J to 6 bases, leaving 10 bases not matched to a gene. CDR1 is MNHNS and CDR2 is SASEGT in the germline V gene. The CDR3, as DNA: TGTGCCAGCTCCTTCGGGGACAGGGGAGGCAATGAGCAGTTCTTC. It translates to CASSFGDRGGNEQFF.

With respect to this clonotype: A much larger clone differs from this one at a single base, so this may be a read error. The CDR3 spells CASSAYDHPGDYGYTF. Written as DNA, the CDR3 is TGTGCCAGCAGCGCTTACGACCACCCAGGGGACTATGGCTACACCTTC. The chain employs TRBV9 and TRBJ1-2; D may be TRBD1 (6 bases). The CDR3 has 16 amino acids. From germline, CDR1 is SGDLS and CDR2 YYNGEE. Trimming removed 3 bases from V and 3 bases from J, with 18 bases in between.

As regards this clonotype: The final CDR3 position lacks the conserved phenylalanine or tryptophan, pointing to a likely read error. The genes are TRBV2 and TRBJ2-5; TRBD2 agrees at 7 bases. Germline trimming cut 7 bases from V and 3 bases from J; bases unmatched to any gene: 2. Germline V gene lookup returns CDR1 SNHLY and CDR2 FYNNEI. This CDR3 has 12 amino acids. CDR3 loop: CASNRGEETQYS. For the CDR3, the DNA is TGTGCCAGCAACCGGGGGGAAGAGACCCAGTACTCC.

Only one count was recorded for this clonotype. The chain combines TRBV10-3 with TRBJ2-1; D might be TRBD1 (6 bases). Germline CDR1 reads ENHRY; CDR2 reads SYGVKD. Trimming shortened V by 4 bases and J by 7 bases, and 23 bases separated the two germline ends. The length of the CDR3 is 17 residues. The CDR3 DNA reads TGTGCCATCAGTGCGACCCCTACAGGGTTAAAGAGGAATGAGCAGTTCTTC. It codes for CAISATPTGLKRNEQFF.